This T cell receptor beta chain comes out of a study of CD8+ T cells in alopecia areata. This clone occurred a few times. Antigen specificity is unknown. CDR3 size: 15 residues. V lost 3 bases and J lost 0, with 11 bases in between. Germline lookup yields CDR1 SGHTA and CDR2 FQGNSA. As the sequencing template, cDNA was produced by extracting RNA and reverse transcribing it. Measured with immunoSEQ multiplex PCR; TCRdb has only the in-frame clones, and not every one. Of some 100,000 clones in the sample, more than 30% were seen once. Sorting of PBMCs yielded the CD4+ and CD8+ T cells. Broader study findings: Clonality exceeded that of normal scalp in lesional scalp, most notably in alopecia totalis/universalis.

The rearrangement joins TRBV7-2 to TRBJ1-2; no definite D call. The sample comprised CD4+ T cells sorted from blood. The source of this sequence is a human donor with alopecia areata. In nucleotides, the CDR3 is TGTGCCAGCAGCTTCTTTGTGGTGACTAACTATGGCTACACCTTC. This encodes CASSFFVVTNYGYTF. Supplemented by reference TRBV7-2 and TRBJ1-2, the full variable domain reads GAGVSQSPSNKVTEKGKDVELRCDPISGHTALYWYRQSLGQGLEFLIYFQGNSAPDKSGLPSDRFSAERTGGSVSTLTIQRTQQEDSAVYLCASSFFVVTNYGYTFGSGTRLTVV.